This T cell receptor beta chain comes out of a study of blood T cell repertoires in COVID-19. Study details: Whether acute or convalescent, the COVID-19 samples came from the United States, Italy and Spain. T cells, B-cell-depleted T cells, or PBMCs provided the cDNA or gDNA that served as material.

Original processing notes: Estimation of nucleated cell counts relied on the amplification of reference gene primers. TCRdb's table, derived via immunoSEQ multiplex PCR, lists solely in-frame clones and lacks some. V, J and clone size are those of that table, while D and trimming were read from the DNA. The table records approximately 100,000 clones, around 83% of them present only once. Germline trimming cut 11 bases from V and 6 bases from J; bases unmatched to any gene: 9. Germline values: CDR1 ENHRY, CDR2 SYGVKD. The CDR3 runs to 13 residues. The TCR was taken from a woman aged 80 or over with active or convalescent COVID-19. The sample comprised peripheral blood. The V and J genes are TRBV10-3 and TRBJ2-2, with 7 bases that match TRBD1. The CDR3 region has the DNA TGTGCCGGCCGGACAGGTGGGGCCGGGGAGCTGTTTTTT. Translation gives CAGRTGGAGELFF.